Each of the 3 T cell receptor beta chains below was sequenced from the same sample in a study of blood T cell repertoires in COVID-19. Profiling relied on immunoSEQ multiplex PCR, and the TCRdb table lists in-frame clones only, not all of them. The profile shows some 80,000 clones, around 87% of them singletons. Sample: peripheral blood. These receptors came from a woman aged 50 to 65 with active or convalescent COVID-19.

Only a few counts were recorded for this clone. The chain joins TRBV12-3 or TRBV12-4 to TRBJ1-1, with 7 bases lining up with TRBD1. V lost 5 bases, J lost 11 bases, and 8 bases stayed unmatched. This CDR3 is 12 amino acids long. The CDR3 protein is CASSVQGLTAFF. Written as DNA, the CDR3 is TGTGCCAGCAGTGTACAGGGGCTAACCGCTTTCTTT.

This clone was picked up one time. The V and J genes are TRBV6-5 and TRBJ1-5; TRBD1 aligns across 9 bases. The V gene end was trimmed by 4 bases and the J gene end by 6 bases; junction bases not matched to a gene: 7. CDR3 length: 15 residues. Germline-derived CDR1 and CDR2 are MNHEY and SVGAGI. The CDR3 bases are TGTGCCAGCAGTTCGTCGGACAGGGGTAGTCAGCCCCAGCATTTT. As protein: CASSSSDRGSQPQHF.

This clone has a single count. The CDR3 DNA reads TGTGCCAGCAGCGTAGGAGACACTCGACTGTTTTTT. This translates into CASSVGDTRLFF. The chain combines TRBV9 with TRBJ1-4; no clear D. Trimming pared 0 bases from V and 13 bases from J, leaving 10 bases between. CDR3 length equals 12 residues. Per the germline V gene, CDR1 is SGDLS and CDR2 is YYNGEE.